This TCR beta chain was sequenced for a study of PD-L1 blockade in urothelial cancer. The wider study: Atezolizumab therapy began for patients in the mid-2010s, dosed at 1,200 mg intravenously every 3 weeks. In terms of prior chemotherapy, patients had received 0 to 3 regimens. Overall study findings and caveats: Better progression-free and overall survival followed lower pretreatment blood clonality.

Trimming removed 2 bases from V and 4 bases from J; junction bases left unmatched: 2. CDR1 SGHNT and CDR2 YYREEE come from the germline V gene (reference sequence). There are 14 residues in the CDR3. Indicated time point: pretreatment peripheral blood. Patients were diagnosed with urothelial carcinoma, either locally advanced or metastatic. A note on this clone: The target antigen is unknown.

Method: immunoSEQ multiplex PCR; TCRdb's copy keeps in-frame clones and lacks some. The sample has tens of thousands of clones; around nine tenths are singletons. Sequencing was performed on PBMCs, taken around atezolizumab (anti-PD-L1) treatment. This rearrangement joins TRBV5-4 to TRBJ1-3, with TRBD1 identical over 8 bases. The TCR comes from a woman aged 55-70 years with urothelial cancer. DNA of the CDR3: TGTGCCAGCAGCTTCAGGGGGCTCGGAAACACCATATATTTT. It is translated as CASSFRGLGNTIYF.